The rows below give T cell receptor beta chains drawn from one sample of a study of T cell responses to AZD1222 COVID-19 vaccine. Profiled with immunoSEQ multiplex PCR; TCRdb holds only in-frame clones, not every one. The table has around 180,000 clones, 90% to 95% seen once. The sample in question was peripheral blood, obtained on day 0 of AZD1222 vaccination. These receptors all stem from an adult in good health. Both conserved end residues are part of each CDR3. A D gene is named only where the DNA matches it firmly. The size of a clone is reported for some rows only, either as once, few or many, or as a class for expanded clones.

clone_size d_call j_call v_call cdr3_nt cdr3_aa
- TRBD1 TRBJ2-7 TRBV4-2 TGTGCCAGCAGCCAAGGACAGGGTTCCTACGAGCAGTACTTC CASSQGQGSYEQYF
- TRBD2 TRBJ2-2 TRBV7-3 TGTGCCAGCAGCTTAAACGGGGGGTACACCGGGGAGCTGTTTTTT CASSLNGGYTGELFF
- - TRBJ1-2 TRBV29-1 TGCAGCGTCCCCACGGGGGGGAGGAATCATGGCTACACCTTC CSVPTGGRNHGYTF
- - TRBJ1-5 TRBV27 TGTGCCAGCAGCCTCAGCTGGAATCAGCCCCAGCATTTT CASSLSWNQPQHF
few TRBD1 TRBJ1-6 TRBV9 TGTGCCAGCAGCCTAGGGACAGGGAGCAATTCACCCCTCCACTTT CASSLGTGSNSPLHF
- - TRBJ1-1 TRBV7-8 TGTGCCAGCAGCCCCAGGGATCTCGGCACTGAAGCTTTCTTT CASSPRDLGTEAFF
once TRBD2 TRBJ2-3 TRBV14 TGTGCCAGCAGCCGCAGACTAGCGGGAGGCACAGATACGCAGTATTTT CASSRRLAGGTDTQYF
- - TRBJ2-2 TRBV19 TGTGCCAGTAGTCAGGGAAACACCGGGGAGCTGTTTTTT CASSQGNTGELFF
- - TRBJ2-1 TRBV5-6 TGTGCCAGCATAGGCCTATCCTACAATGAGCAGTTCTTC CASIGLSYNEQFF
- - TRBJ1-4 TRBV28 TGTGCCAGCAGTTGGGGGACGGAGCTCCTAAAACTGTTTTTT CASSWGTELLKLFF
- TRBD1 TRBJ1-4 TRBV6-4 TGTGCCAGCAGTGACCCCCGGACAGGGTCAGTCGAAAAACTGTTTTTT CASSDPRTGSVEKLFF
- - TRBJ1-2 TRBV18 TGTGCCAGCTCCCAAAGAGGGGAATTTAACTATGGCTACACCTTC CASSQRGEFNYGYTF
- TRBD2 TRBJ2-7 TRBV3-1/TRBV3-2 TGTGCCAGCAGATCCTCGGGAGCGGGAGGTTCCTACGAGCAGTACTTC CASRSSGAGGSYEQYF
- - TRBJ1-1 TRBV19 TGTGCCAGTAGTATCGGGGGGCCCGAAGCTTTCTTT CASSIGGPEAFF
- - TRBJ2-7 TRBV24-1 TGTGCCACCAGTGGAGGATACGGCTACGAGCAGTACTTC CATSGGYGYEQYF
- - TRBJ2-7 TRBV5-1 TGCGCCAGCAGCTTGGACCCCGGACGAACGAAGCGGTACGAGCAGTACTTC CASSLDPGRTKRYEQYF
- TRBD1 TRBJ2-7 TRBV29-1 TGCAGCGTTGAAGATCTAGACAGGGGAGCCTACGAGCAGTACTTC CSVEDLDRGAYEQYF
- TRBD2 TRBJ2-1 TRBV27 TGTGCCAGCAGTTCCCTACTCCTAGCGGGAGAGGGGAATGAGCAGTTCTTC CASSSLLLAGEGNEQFF
- TRBD1 TRBJ2-5 TRBV10-3 TGTGCCATCAGCAGGGGGTACCAAGAGACCCAGTACTTC CAISRGYQETQYF
- - TRBJ2-1 TRBV14 TGTGCCAGCAGCCACTTAACAGGGCCCCTCTACAATGAGCAGTTCTTC CASSHLTGPLYNEQFF
- - TRBJ1-1 TRBV6-2/TRBV6-3 TGTGCCAGCAGTTACGCTGCAGGGTATCTCGACACTGAAGCTTTCTTT CASSYAAGYLDTEAFF